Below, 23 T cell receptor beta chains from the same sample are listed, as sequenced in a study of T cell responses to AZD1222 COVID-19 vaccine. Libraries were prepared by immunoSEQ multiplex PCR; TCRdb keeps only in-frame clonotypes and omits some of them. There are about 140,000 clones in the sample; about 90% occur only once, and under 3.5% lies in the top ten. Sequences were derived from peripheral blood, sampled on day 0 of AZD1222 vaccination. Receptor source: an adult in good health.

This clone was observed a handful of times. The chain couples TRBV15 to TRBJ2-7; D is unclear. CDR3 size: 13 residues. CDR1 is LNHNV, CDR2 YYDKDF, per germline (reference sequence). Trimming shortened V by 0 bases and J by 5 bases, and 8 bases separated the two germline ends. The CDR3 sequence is CATSRDPGHEQYF. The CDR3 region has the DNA TGTGCCACCAGCAGAGATCCAGGTCACGAGCAGTACTTC. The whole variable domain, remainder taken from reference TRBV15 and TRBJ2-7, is DAMVIQNPRYQVTQFGKPVTLSCSQTLNHNVMYWYQQKSSQAPKLLFHYYDKDFNNEADTPDNFQSRRPNTSFCFLDIRSPGLGDTAMYLCATSRDPGHEQYFGPGTRLTVT.

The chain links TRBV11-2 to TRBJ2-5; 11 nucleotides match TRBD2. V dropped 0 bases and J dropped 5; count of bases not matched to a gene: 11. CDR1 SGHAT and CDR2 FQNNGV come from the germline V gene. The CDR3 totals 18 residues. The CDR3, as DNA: TGTGCCAGCAGCTTAGATCCCTGGCTAGCGGGGGGCGAGGAGACCCAGTACTTC. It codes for CASSLDPWLAGGEETQYF. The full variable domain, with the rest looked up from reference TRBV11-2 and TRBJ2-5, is EAGVAQSPRYKIIEKRQSVAFWCNPISGHATLYWYQQILGQGPKLLIQFQNNGVVDDSQLPKDRFSAERLKGVDSTLKIQPAKLEDSAVYLCASSLDPWLAGGEETQYFGPGTRLLVL.

This chain's CDR3 is CASSALAGGGQETQYF. DNA of the CDR3: TGTGCCAGCAGCGCACTGGCGGGGGGAGGCCAAGAGACCCAGTACTTC. The V gene is TRBV13, the J gene TRBJ2-5, with 8 positions matching TRBD2. CDR3 length: 16 residues. The germline V gene encodes CDR1 PRHDT and CDR2 FYEKMQ (reference sequence). The junction had 9 bases not matched to a gene; V was cut back by 5 bases and J by 1 base.

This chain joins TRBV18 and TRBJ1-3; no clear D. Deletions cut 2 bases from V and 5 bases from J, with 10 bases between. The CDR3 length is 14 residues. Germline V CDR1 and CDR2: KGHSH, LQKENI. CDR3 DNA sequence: TGTGCCAGCTCACCAGCGGGAAACCGAAACACCATATATTTT. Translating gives CASSPAGNRNTIYF.

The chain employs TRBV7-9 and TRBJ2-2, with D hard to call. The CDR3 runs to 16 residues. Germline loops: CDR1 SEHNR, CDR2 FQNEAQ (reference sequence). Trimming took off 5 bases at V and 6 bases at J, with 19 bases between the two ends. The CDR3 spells CASSLGFGRTAGELFF. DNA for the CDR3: TGTGCCAGCAGCCTGGGGTTTGGTCGTACCGCCGGGGAGCTGTTTTTT.

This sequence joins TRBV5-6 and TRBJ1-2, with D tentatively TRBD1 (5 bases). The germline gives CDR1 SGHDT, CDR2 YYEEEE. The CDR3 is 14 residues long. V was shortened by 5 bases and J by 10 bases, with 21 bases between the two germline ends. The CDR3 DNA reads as TGTGCCAGCAGTCCGGTAGGGGTTTGGGGAGACTACACCTTC. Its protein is CASSPVGVWGDYTF. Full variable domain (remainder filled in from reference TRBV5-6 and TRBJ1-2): DAGVTQSPTHLIKTRGQQVTLRCSPKSGHDTVSWYQQALGQGPQFIFQYYEEEERQRGNFPDRFSGHQFPNYSSELNVNALLLGDSALYLCASSPVGVWGDYTFGSGTRLTVV.

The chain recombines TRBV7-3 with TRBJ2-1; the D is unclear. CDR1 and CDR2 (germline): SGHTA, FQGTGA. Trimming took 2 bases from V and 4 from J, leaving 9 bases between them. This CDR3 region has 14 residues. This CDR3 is CASSLGPGYNEQFF. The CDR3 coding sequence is TGTGCCAGCAGCTTAGGGCCCGGTTACAATGAGCAGTTCTTC.

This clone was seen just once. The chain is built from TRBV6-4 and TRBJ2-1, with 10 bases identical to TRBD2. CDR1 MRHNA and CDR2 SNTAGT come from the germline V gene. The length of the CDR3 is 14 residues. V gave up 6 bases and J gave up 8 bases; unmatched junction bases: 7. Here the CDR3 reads CASSTLAGADEQFF. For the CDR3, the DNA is TGTGCCAGCAGCACCCTAGCGGGGGCGGATGAGCAGTTCTTC.

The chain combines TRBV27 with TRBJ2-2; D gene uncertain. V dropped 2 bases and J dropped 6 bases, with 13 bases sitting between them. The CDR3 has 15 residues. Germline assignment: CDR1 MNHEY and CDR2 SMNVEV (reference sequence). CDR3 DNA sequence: TGTGCCAGCAGTTTAGTTTTCGGTGTACCCGGGGAGCTGTTTTTT. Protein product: CASSLVFGVPGELFF.

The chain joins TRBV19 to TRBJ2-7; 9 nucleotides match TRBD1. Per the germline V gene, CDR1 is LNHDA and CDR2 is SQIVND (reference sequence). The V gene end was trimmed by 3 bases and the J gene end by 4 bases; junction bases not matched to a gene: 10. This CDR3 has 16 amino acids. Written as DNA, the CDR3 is TGTGCCAGTAGTATCGTCTCGGGACAGGGTTATTACGAGCAGTACTTC. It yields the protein CASSIVSGQGYYEQYF.

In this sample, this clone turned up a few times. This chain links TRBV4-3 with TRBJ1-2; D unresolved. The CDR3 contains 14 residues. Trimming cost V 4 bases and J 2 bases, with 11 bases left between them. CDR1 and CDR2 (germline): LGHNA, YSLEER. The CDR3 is CASSLRRGNYGYTF. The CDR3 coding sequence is TGCGCCAGCAGCCTAAGGCGGGGAAACTATGGCTACACCTTC.

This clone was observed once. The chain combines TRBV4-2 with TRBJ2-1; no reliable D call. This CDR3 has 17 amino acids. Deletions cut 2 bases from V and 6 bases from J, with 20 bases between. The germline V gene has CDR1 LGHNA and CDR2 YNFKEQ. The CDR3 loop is CASSQLAPSPLGNEQFF. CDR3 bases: TGTGCCAGCAGCCAATTGGCTCCCTCACCCTTAGGCAATGAGCAGTTCTTC.

The CDR3 bases are TGTGCCAGCAGCTTAGAGGGGACAGAGTATGGCTACACCTTC. The encoded protein is CASSLEGTEYGYTF. V and J are TRBV7-2 and TRBJ1-2; 7 bases are shared with TRBD1. The V and J ends lost 1 base and 5 bases, in that order; junction bases with no gene match: 4. Germline-derived CDR1 and CDR2 are SGHTA and FQGNSA. The CDR3 runs to 14 residues.

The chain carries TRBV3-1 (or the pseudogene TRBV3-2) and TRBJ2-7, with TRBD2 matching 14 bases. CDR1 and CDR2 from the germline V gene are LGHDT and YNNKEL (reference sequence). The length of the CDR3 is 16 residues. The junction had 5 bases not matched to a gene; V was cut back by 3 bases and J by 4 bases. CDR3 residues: CASSHGLAGGRYEQYF. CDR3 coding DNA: TGTGCCAGCAGCCATGGACTAGCGGGAGGAAGGTACGAGCAGTACTTC.

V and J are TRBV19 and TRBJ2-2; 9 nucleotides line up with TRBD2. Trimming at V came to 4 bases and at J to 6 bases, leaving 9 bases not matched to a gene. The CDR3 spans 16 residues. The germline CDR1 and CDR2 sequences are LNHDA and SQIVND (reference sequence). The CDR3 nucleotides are TGTGCCAGTAGTACCTCTAGCGGGACTTGGTCCGGGGAGCTGTTTTTT. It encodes CASSTSSGTWSGELFF.

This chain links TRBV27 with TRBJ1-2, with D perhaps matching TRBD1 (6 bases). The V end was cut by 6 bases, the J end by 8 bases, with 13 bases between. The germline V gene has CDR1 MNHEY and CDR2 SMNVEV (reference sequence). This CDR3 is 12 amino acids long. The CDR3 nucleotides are TGTGCCAGCAGCCCAGCCAGGGGCGGCTACACCTTC. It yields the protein CASSPARGGYTF.

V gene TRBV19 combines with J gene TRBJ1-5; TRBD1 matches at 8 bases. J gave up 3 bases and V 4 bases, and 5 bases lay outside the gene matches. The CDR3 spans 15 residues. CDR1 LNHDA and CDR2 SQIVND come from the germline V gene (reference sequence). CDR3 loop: CASSKGQAINQPQHF. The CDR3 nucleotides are TGTGCCAGTAGTAAGGGACAGGCGATCAATCAGCCCCAGCATTTT. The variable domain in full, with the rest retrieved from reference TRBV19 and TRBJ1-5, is DGGITQSPKYLFRKEGQNVTLSCEQNLNHDAMYWYRQDPGQGLRLIYYSQIVNDFQKGDIAEGYSVSREKKESFPLTVTSAQKNPTAFYLCASSKGQAINQPQHFGDGTRLSIL.

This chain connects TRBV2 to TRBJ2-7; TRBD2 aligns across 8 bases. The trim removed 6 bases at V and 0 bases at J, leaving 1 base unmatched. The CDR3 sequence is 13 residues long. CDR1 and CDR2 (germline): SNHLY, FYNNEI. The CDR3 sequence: CASRGTSSYEQYF. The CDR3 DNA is TGTGCCAGCAGGGGGACTAGCTCCTACGAGCAGTACTTC.

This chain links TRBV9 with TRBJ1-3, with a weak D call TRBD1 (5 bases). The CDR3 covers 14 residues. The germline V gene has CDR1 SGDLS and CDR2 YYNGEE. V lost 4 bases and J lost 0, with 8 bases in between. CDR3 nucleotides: TGTGCCAGCAGCTTTGACAGCTCTGGAAACACCATATATTTT. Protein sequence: CASSFDSSGNTIYF.

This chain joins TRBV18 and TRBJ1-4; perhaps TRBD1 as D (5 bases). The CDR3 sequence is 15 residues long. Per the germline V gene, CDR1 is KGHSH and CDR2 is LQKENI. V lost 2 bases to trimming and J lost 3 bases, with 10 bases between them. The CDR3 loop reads CASSPGPGPNEKLFF. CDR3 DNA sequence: TGTGCCAGCTCACCAGGGCCGGGACCTAATGAAAAACTGTTTTTT.

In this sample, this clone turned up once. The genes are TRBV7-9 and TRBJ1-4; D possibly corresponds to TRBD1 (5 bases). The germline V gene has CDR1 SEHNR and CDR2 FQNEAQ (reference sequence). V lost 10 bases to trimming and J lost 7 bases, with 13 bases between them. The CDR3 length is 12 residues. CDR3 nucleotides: TGTGCCATACAGGAACTAGGTGAAAAACTGTTTTTT. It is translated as CAIQELGEKLFF.

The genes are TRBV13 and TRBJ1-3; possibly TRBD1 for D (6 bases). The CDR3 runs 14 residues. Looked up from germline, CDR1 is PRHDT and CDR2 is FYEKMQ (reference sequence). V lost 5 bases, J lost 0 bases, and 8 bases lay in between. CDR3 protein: CASSQGNSGNTIYF. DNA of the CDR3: TGTGCCAGCAGCCAGGGGAACTCTGGAAACACCATATATTTT.

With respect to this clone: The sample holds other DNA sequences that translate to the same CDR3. CDR3 sequence reads: CASSLRLRTDTQYF. The CDR3 bases are TGTGCCAGCAGCTTAAGACTTCGCACAGATACGCAGTATTTT. This chain uses TRBV7-2 with TRBJ2-3, with unresolved D. V lost 2 bases and J 1 base, leaving 7 bases between the germline ends. Germline V gives CDR1 SGHTA, CDR2 FQGNSA. The CDR3 is 14 residues long.